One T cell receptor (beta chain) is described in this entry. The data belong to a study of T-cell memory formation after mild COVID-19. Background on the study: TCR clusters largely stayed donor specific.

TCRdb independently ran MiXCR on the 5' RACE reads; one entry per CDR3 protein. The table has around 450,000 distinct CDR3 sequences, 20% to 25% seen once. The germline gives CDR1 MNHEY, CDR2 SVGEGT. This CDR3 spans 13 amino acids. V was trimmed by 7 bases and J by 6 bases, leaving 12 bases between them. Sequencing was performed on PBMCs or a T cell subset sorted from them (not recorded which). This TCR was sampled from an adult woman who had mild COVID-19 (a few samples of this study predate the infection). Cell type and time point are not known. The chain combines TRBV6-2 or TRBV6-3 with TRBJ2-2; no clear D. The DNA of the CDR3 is TGTGCCAGCACGTCGCCCCCGGCCGGGGAGCTGTTTTTT. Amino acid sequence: CASTSPPAGELFF.